This TCR beta chain was sequenced for a study of blood T cell repertoires in COVID-19. Sequencing was performed with immunoSEQ multiplex PCR; in TCRdb, only in-frame clones are kept and a portion is missing. The table has some 300,000 clones, about 90% seen once. V shed 6 bases and J 2 bases; nucleotides not matched to a gene: 11. The CDR3 loop spans 17 amino acids. Germline lookup yields CDR1 SNHLY and CDR2 FYNNEI. The rearrangement joins TRBV2 to TRBJ1-4; 8 bases are a match to TRBD1. This TCR came from a woman aged 45-65 years who had been exposed to COVID-19. Input material: PBMCs or T cells enriched from blood (not recorded which). The CDR3 DNA is TGTGCCAGCAGGGGTCGACAGGGGAGAACGACTAATGAAAAACTGTTTTTT. Amino acid sequence: CASRGRQGRTTNEKLFF.